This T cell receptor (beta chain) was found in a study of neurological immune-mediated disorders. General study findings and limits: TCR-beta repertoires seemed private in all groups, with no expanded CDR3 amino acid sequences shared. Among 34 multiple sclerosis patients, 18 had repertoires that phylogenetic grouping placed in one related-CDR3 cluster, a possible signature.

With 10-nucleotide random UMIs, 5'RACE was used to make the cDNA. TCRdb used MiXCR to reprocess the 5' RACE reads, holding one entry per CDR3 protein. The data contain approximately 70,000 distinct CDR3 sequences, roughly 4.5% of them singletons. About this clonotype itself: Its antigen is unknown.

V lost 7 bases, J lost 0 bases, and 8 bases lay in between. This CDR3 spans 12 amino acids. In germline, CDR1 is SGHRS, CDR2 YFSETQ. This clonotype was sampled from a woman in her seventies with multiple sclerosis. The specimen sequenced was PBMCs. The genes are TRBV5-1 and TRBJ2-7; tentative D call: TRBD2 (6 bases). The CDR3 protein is CASREHSYEQYF. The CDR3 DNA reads TGCGCCAGCCGGGAGCACTCCTACGAGCAGTACTTC.